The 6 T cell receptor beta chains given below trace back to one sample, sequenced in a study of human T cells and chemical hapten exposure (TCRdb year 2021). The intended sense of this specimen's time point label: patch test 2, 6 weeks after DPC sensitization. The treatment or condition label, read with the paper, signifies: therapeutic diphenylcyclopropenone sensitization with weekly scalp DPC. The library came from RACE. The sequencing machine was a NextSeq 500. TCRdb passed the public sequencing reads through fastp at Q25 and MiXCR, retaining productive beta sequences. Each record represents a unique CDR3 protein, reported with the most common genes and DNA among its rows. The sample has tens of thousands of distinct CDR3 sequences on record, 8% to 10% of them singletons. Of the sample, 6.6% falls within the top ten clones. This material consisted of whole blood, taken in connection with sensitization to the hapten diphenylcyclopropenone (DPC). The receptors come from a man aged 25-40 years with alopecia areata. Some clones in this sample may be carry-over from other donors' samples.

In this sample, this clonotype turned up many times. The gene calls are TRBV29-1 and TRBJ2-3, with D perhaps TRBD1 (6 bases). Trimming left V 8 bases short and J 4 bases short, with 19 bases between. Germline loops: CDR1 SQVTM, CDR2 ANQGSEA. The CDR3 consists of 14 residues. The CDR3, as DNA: TGCAGCTTAGGGGCACAGGGAACCTCAGATACGCAGTATTTT. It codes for CSLGAQGTSDTQYF.

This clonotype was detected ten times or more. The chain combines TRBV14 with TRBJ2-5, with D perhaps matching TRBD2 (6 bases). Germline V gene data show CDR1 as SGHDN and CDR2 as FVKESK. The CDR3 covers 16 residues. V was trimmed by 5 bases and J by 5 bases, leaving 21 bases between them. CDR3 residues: CASSRRDLTRGETQYF. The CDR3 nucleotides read TGTGCCAGCAGCAGAAGGGACCTAACACGGGGGGAGACCCAGTACTTC.

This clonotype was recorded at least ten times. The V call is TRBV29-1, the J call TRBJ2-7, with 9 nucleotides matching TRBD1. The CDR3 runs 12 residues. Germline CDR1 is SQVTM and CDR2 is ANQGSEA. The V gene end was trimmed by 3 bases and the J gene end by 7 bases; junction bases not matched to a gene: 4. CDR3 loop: CSVDRTGEEQYF. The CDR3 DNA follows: TGCAGCGTTGACAGGACAGGGGAAGAGCAGTACTTC.

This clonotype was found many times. The CDR3 DNA reads TGTGCCAGCAGCTGGGAGGATCTAGCGACCAACAATGAGCAGTTCTTC. Residues: CASSWEDLATNNEQFF. The chain is built from TRBV5-5 and TRBJ2-1, with D perhaps matching TRBD2 (6 bases). The CDR3 spans 16 residues. Trimming left V 3 bases short and J 5 bases short, with 18 bases between. Germline V CDR1 and CDR2: SGHKS, YYEKEE (reference sequence). Full variable domain (remainder filled in from reference TRBV5-5 and TRBJ2-1): DAGVTQSPTHLIKTRGQQVTLRCSPISGHKSVSWYQQVLGQGPQFIFQYYEKEERGRGNFPDRFSARQFPNYSSELNVNALLLGDSALYLCASSWEDLATNNEQFFGPGTRLTVL.

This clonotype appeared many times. CDR3 nucleotides: TGTGCCAGCAGCTTGAGCGAACTAGCCTCCGTGGGGGGAGAAGAGACCCAGTACTTC. It encodes CASSLSELASVGGEETQYF. The V gene is TRBV7-6, the J gene TRBJ2-5; the D gene is possibly TRBD2 (6 bases). CDR1 and CDR2 from the germline V gene are SGHVS and FNYEAQ. V was clipped by 3 bases and J by 3 bases, with 26 bases between them. The CDR3 is 19 residues long.

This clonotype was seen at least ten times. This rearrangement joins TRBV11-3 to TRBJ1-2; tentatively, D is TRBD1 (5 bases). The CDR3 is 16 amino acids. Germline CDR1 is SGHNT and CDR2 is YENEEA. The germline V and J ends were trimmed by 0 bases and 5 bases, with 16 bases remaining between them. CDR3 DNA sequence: TGTGCCAGCAGCTTAGAGGGACGGGACGGACAATATGGCTACACCTTC. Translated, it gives CASSLEGRDGQYGYTF.